Below, 17 T cell receptor beta chains from the same sample are listed, as sequenced in a study of blood T cell repertoires in COVID-19. Assay used: immunoSEQ multiplex PCR; TCRdb lists only in-frame clones, some missing. Of 300,000 to 400,000 clones listed, around nine tenths are singletons. Sequencing was carried out using PBMCs or T cells enriched from blood (not recorded which). The receptors originated from a woman younger than 45 with acute COVID-19.

The count of this clone is one. This chain connects TRBV27 to TRBJ2-2, with TRBD1 matching over 8 bases. In germline, CDR1 is MNHEY, CDR2 SMNVEV (reference sequence). The CDR3 has 16 amino acids. Trimming took 5 bases from V and 3 from J; bases not matched to a gene: 8. CDR3 loop: CASSPYQGAYTGELFF. The CDR3 region has the DNA TGTGCCAGCAGTCCTTACCAGGGGGCCTACACCGGGGAGCTGTTTTTT.

The J gene is TRBJ2-7, the V gene TRBV27; tentatively, D is TRBD1 (6 bases). Germline V gene lookup returns CDR1 MNHEY and CDR2 SMNVEV (reference sequence). This CDR3 spans 16 amino acids. Trimming stripped 6 bases from V and 0 bases from J, with 18 bases between. The chain's CDR3 is CASRSLGTLTSYEQYF. CDR3 sequence (DNA): TGTGCCAGCAGATCGCTAGGGACACTTACCTCCTACGAGCAGTACTTC.

The V gene is TRBV12-5, the J gene TRBJ2-1; 13 nucleotides align to TRBD2. CDR1 and CDR2 (germline): LGHNT, FRNRAP. The CDR3 has 18 amino acids. Germline trimming cut 4 bases from V and 0 bases from J; bases unmatched to any gene: 6. The CDR3 region is CASGWGGLAGFSYNEQFF. CDR3 sequence (DNA): TGTGCTAGTGGTTGGGGGGGACTAGCGGGGTTCTCCTACAATGAGCAGTTCTTC.

This rearrangement joins TRBV7-2 to TRBJ1-4; the D gene is possibly TRBD1 (6 bases). The V gene lost 5 bases and the J gene lost 4 bases, with 11 bases spanning the gap. This CDR3 region has 14 residues. Germline V gene data show CDR1 as SGHTA and CDR2 as FQGNSA. The CDR3 DNA reads TGTGCCAGCAGCCTCACAGGGTTTAATGAAAAACTGTTTTTT. Protein sequence: CASSLTGFNEKLFF. The full variable domain, completed using reference TRBV7-2 and TRBJ1-4, is GAGVSQSPSNKVTEKGKDVELRCDPISGHTALYWYRQSLGQGLEFLIYFQGNSAPDKSGLPSDRFSAERTGGSVSTLTIQRTQQEDSAVYLCASSLTGFNEKLFFGSGTQLSVL.

This chain connects TRBV5-1 to TRBJ2-3, with 9 bases that match TRBD2. The germline gives CDR1 SGHRS, CDR2 YFSETQ. CDR3 length equals 14 residues. V lost 5 bases to trimming and J lost 6 bases; unmatched junction nucleotides: 7. The CDR3 sequence is CASRKTSGPDTQYF. The CDR3 bases are TGCGCCAGCAGGAAGACTAGCGGTCCGGATACGCAGTATTTT.

CDR3 sequence reads: CAWSTRQDGYTF. The CDR3 region has the DNA TGTGCCTGGAGTACCCGCCAGGATGGCTACACCTTC. The chain has TRBV30 and TRBJ1-2; no clear D gene. This CDR3 contains 12 residues. Trimming removed 2 bases at V and 6 bases at J, with 10 bases between. Per germline, CDR1 GTSNPN and CDR2 SVGIG (reference sequence).

This clone was observed once. The chain has TRBV9 and TRBJ1-4, with 9 bases identical to TRBD1. J lost 8 bases, V lost 5 bases, and 1 base had no gene match. CDR1 SGDLS and CDR2 YYNGEE come from the germline V gene. This CDR3 spans 12 amino acids. CDR3 residues: CASRGTGEKLFF. The CDR3 nucleotides read TGTGCCAGCAGAGGGACAGGGGAAAAACTGTTTTTT.

The chain recombines TRBV11-3 with TRBJ1-6, with D hard to call. The CDR3 has 15 residues. The V gene lost 0 bases and the J gene lost 0 bases, with 3 bases spanning the gap. Germline lookup yields CDR1 SGHNT and CDR2 YENEEA. CDR3 DNA: TGTGCCAGCAGCTTAGACAGCTCCTATAATTCACCCCTCCACTTT. Translated: CASSLDSSYNSPLHF.

The CDR3 nucleotides are TGCGCCAGCAGCGGGGGAGACAGGGGCCGGACCGGGGAGCTGTTTTTT. Its translation is CASSGGDRGRTGELFF. J is TRBJ2-2 and V is TRBV5-1, with 8 bases matching TRBD1. Germline V CDR1 and CDR2: SGHRS, YFSETQ. The CDR3 covers 16 residues. V was clipped by 4 bases and J by 5 bases; unmatched bases: 10. Looking up the rest from reference TRBV5-1 and TRBJ2-2 gives the full variable domain: KAGVTQTPRYLIKTRGQQVTLSCSPISGHRSVSWYQQTPGQGLQFLFEYFSETQRNKGNFPGRFSGRQFSNSRSEMNVSTLELGDSALYLCASSGGDRGRTGELFFGEGSRLTVL.

J is TRBJ1-4 and V is TRBV19, with a tentative D call TRBD1 (5 bases). Trimming took 4 bases from V and 8 from J, leaving 17 bases between them. Germline V lookup: CDR1 LNHDA, CDR2 SQIVND (reference sequence). CDR3 length: 15 amino acids. CDR3 DNA sequence: TGTGCCAGTAGTACCGTAGGAAGGGGAGGGGAAAAACTGTTTTTT. This translates into CASSTVGRGGEKLFF.

The rearrangement links TRBV30 to TRBJ2-1, with TRBD2 matching 8 bases. The CDR3 has 16 amino acids. The trim removed 7 bases at V and 0 bases at J, leaving 11 bases unmatched. The germline V gene has CDR1 GTSNPN and CDR2 SVGIG (reference sequence). CDR3 in DNA: TGTGCCTCCAATGGGGCGGGGGGAGGCTCCTACAATGAGCAGTTCTTC. Translation gives CASNGAGGGSYNEQFF.

A few counts support this clone. This sequence joins TRBV18 and TRBJ1-5; D gene uncertain. The CDR3 has 13 residues. Between the trimmed V and J ends, which lost 6 bases and 2 bases, there was a span of 8 bases. The V gene's germline CDR1 is KGHSH and CDR2 LQKENI. CDR3 in amino acids: CASSSSGNQPQHF. The CDR3 DNA reads as TGTGCCAGCTCCTCGTCTGGCAATCAGCCCCAGCATTTT.

This clone was observed a single time. The chain is built from TRBV5-5 and TRBJ2-1; 12 bases agree with TRBD2. The CDR3 contains 15 residues. The germline CDR1 and CDR2 sequences are SGHKS and YYEKEE (reference sequence). Trimming at V came to 4 bases and at J to 4 bases, leaving 3 bases not matched to a gene. CDR3 sequence reads: CASSLAGGRYNEQFF. The CDR3 DNA sequence: TGTGCCAGCAGCCTAGCGGGGGGGAGATACAATGAGCAGTTCTTC.

The gene calls are TRBV2 and TRBJ1-1; 7 nucleotides line up with TRBD1. J lost 5 bases, V lost 5 bases, and 11 bases had no gene match. CDR3 length: 15 residues. Germline loops: CDR1 SNHLY, CDR2 FYNNEI. The CDR3 loop is CASSKGGTAETEAFF. The CDR3 DNA is TGTGCCAGCAGTAAAGGTGGGACAGCCGAAACTGAAGCTTTCTTT.

This chain joins TRBV29-1 and TRBJ2-5, with D perhaps TRBD2 (5 bases). The V end lost 6 bases, the J end lost 5 bases, and 10 bases lay between the germline ends. This CDR3 comprises 11 residues. The germline V gene encodes CDR1 SQVTM and CDR2 ANQGSEA. The CDR3 loop is CSVRGRETQYF. The CDR3 DNA follows: TGCAGCGTAAGAGGGCGGGAGACCCAGTACTTC.

This chain connects TRBV3-1 (or the pseudogene TRBV3-2) to TRBJ2-7; D perhaps matches TRBD2 (5 bases). Between the trimmed V and J ends, which lost 6 bases and 2 bases, there was a span of 14 bases. This CDR3 is built from 14 residues. The V gene's germline CDR1 is LGHDT and CDR2 YNNKEL (reference sequence). The CDR3 spells CASSRQAAPYEQYF. The CDR3 DNA sequence: TGTGCCAGCAGTAGGCAAGCGGCACCCTACGAGCAGTACTTC.

J is TRBJ2-7 and V is TRBV2, with 8 bases that match TRBD1. V lost 5 bases, J lost 5 bases, and 8 bases stayed unmatched. Germline CDR1 and CDR2: SNHLY and FYNNEI. The length of the CDR3 is 14 residues. The CDR3 DNA reads as TGTGCCAGCAGTCTGACAGGGGAAATCCACGAGCAGTACTTC. Its protein product is CASSLTGEIHEQYF.